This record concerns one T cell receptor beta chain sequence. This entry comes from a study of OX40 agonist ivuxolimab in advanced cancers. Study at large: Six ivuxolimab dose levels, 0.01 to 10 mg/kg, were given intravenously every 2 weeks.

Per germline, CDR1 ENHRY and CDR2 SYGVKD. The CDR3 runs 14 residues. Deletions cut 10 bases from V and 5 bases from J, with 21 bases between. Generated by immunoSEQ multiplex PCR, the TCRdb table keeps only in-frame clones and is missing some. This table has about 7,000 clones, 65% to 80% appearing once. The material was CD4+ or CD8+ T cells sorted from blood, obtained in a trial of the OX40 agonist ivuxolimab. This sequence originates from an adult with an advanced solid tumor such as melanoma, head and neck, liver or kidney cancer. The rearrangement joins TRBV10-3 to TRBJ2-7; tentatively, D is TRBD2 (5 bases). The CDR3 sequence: CASSPYLEGDEQYF. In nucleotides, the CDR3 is TGTGCCAGCAGCCCCTACCTCGAGGGCGACGAGCAGTACTTC.